The rows below give T cell receptor beta chains drawn from one sample of a study of blood T cell repertoires in COVID-19. Only in-frame clones appear in the TCRdb table, and some are missing; sequencing was by immunoSEQ multiplex PCR. Of roughly 64,000 clones in the sample, around 84% were seen once. The sample consisted of peripheral blood. Source of these receptors: a woman aged 55-70 years with acute or convalescent COVID-19. CDR3s include the opening cysteine and the closing phenylalanine or tryptophan. A D gene is named only where the DNA matches it firmly. Clone size is not always given. Where it is, it says once, few, many or a class for expanded clones.

>TRBJ1-1|TRBV27|-|-
TGTGCCAGCGGCCGAGCGGTGAACACTGAAGCTTTCTTT
CASGRAVNTEAFF
>TRBJ1-4|TRBV7-2|TRBD1|-
TGTGCCAGCAACAGGGGGCCAAATGAAAAACTGTTTTTT
CASNRGPNEKLFF
>TRBJ1-1|TRBV12-5|-|-
TGTGCTAGTGGTTTGGTACTCGGGGGGGCCACTGAAGCTTTCTTT
CASGLVLGGATEAFF
>TRBJ2-7|TRBV7-2|TRBD1|-
TGTGCCAGCAGCCTGGGGACAGGGAGCTCCTACGAGCAGTACTTC
CASSLGTGSSYEQYF
>TRBJ1-5|TRBV19|TRBD1|once
TGTGCCAGTAGTATAGTATCCAGGGGGCAGAATCAGCCCCAGCATTTT
CASSIVSRGQNQPQHF
>TRBJ1-1|TRBV27|-|-
TGTGCCAGCAGTTTACTCCGGGACACGAACACTGAAGCTTTCTTT
CASSLLRDTNTEAFF
>TRBJ2-7|TRBV7-2|TRBD2|-
TGTGCCAGCAGCCCTAGCGGGGGGGCGTCTGAGCAGTACTTC
CASSPSGGASEQYF
>TRBJ1-2|TRBV29-1|-|-
TGCAGCGTTGAAGACGGGCGGACACCGTATGGCTACACCTTC
CSVEDGRTPYGYTF
>TRBJ1-1|TRBV5-1|TRBD1|-
TGCGCCAGCAGCACCTATTACAGGGGGCGGAACACTGAAGCTTTCTTT
CASSTYYRGRNTEAFF
>TRBJ1-1|TRBV10-3|TRBD1|-
TGTGCCATCAGTGAGTCCAGGACAGGGGGCATCACTGAAGCTTTCTTT
CAISESRTGGITEAFF
>TRBJ1-1|TRBV2|-|-
TGTGCCAGCAGTGAATCGGATTCATGGGGAGCGGGAGCTTTCTTT
CASSESDSWGAGAFF
>TRBJ1-1|TRBV5-5|-|-
TGTGCCAGCAGCTTCCAGGGGCAAGCAGGCACTGAAGCTTTCTTT
CASSFQGQAGTEAFF
>TRBJ2-3|TRBV7-3|TRBD2|once
TGTGCCAGCAGCCGGAGCGGGGTGCCAGATACGCAGTATTTT
CASSRSGVPDTQYF
>TRBJ1-2|TRBV5-1|TRBD1|-
TGCGCCAGCAGCCCAGGGGGGACAGCTAACTATGGCTACACCTTC
CASSPGGTANYGYTF
>TRBJ2-1|TRBV4-1|-|-
TGCGCCAGCAGCCAAGAATCGGTGACTCCAGTCTACAATGAGCAGTTCTTC
CASSQESVTPVYNEQFF
>TRBJ2-5|TRBV6-5|-|-
TGTGCCAGCAGCGTAGAGACCCAGTACTTC
CASSVETQYF
>TRBJ2-2|TRBV21-1|-|-
TGTGCCAGCAGTCTAGTCGCGGACAGGGGGCCCACGAACACCGGGGAGCTGTTTTTT
CASSLVADRGPTNTGELFF
>TRBJ1-6|TRBV24-1|-|once
TGTGCCACCAGTGATTTGTTGGGGACAAGAAATTCACCCCTCCACTTT
CATSDLLGTRNSPLHF
>TRBJ2-4|TRBV19|-|-
TGTGCCAGTAGTATAACATGGAGTGGAAACATTCAGTACTTC
CASSITWSGNIQYF
>TRBJ1-5|TRBV2|-|-
TGTGCCAGCAGTGGCGCCAAGATCTATTTT
CASSGAKIYF
>TRBJ2-3|TRBV7-2|-|-
TGTGCCAGCAGCCGCGGGGCCTCCACAGATACGCAGTATTTT
CASSRGASTDTQYF
>TRBJ1-2|TRBV7-8|TRBD1|-
TGTGCCAGCAGTCCAGGGGGTGGCTATGGCTACACCTTC
CASSPGGGYGYTF
>TRBJ2-6|TRBV14|-|-
TGTGCCAGCAGCTTTTATGGGGCCAACGTCCTGACTTTC
CASSFYGANVLTF
>TRBJ2-3|TRBV6-6|-|-
TGTGCCTCCTCGACCCCGGGGGGCACAGATACGCAGTATTTT
CASSTPGGTDTQYF
>TRBJ1-2|TRBV9|-|once
TGTGCCAGCAGTTATGACAACCGCTACACCTTC
CASSYDNRYTF
>TRBJ1-1|TRBV5-1|-|once
TGCGCCAGCAGCTGGGACACCACTGAAGCTTTCTTT
CASSWDTTEAFF
>TRBJ2-3|TRBV5-1|-|-
TGCGCCAGCAGCTTGGGGACAGCTCTTCTGACAGATACGCAGTATTTT
CASSLGTALLTDTQYF
>TRBJ1-2|TRBV7-9|-|-
TGTGCCAGCAGCTTAGAAACAGCCGGCTACACCTTC
CASSLETAGYTF
>TRBJ1-5|TRBV7-2|-|-
TGTGCCAGCAGCTTACGCAGGGGCCACAATCAGCCCCAGCATTTT
CASSLRRGHNQPQHF
>TRBJ2-1|TRBV6-5|-|-
TGTGCCAGCAGGGACTTTTGGCCGTTCTTC
CASRDFWPFF
>TRBJ2-7|TRBV5-1|-|medium-sized
TGCGCCAGCAGCTTGAAGGGAGCGCAGTACTTC
CASSLKGAQYF
>TRBJ1-4|TRBV6-5|TRBD1|-
TGTGCCAGCAGCGTCAGACAGGGGAGCGGTGAAAAACTGTTTTTT
CASSVRQGSGEKLFF
>TRBJ1-6|TRBV5-4|-|-
TGTGCCAGCAGCAACGTATCAACTATTAATTCACCCCTCCACTTT
CASSNVSTINSPLHF
>TRBJ2-7|TRBV19|TRBD1|-
TGTGCCAGTAGTATAGCCCCACCAGCCGGGACAGGGTCCCACGAGCAGTACTTC
CASSIAPPAGTGSHEQYF
>TRBJ2-2|TRBV10-3|-|-
TGTGCCATCAGGTCGACAGTTGGGGAGCTGTTTTTT
CAIRSTVGELFF
>TRBJ1-4|TRBV19|TRBD1|-
TGTGCCAGTAGTCCGGGGACAGGGCGATACGAAAAACTGTTTTTT
CASSPGTGRYEKLFF
>TRBJ2-3|TRBV6-5|TRBD2|-
TGTGCCAGCGGGGGGGGGTTCACAGATACGCAGTATTTT
CASGGGFTDTQYF
>TRBJ1-1|TRBV5-1|TRBD1|-
TGCGCCAGCACCATTGGCGGAACAGGGGTTCGGACGCCTGAAGCTTTCTTT
CASTIGGTGVRTPEAFF
>TRBJ1-1|TRBV6-5|-|-
TGTGCCAGCATGTTCTTGAGGGCGAACACTGAAGCTTTCTTT
CASMFLRANTEAFF
>TRBJ2-7|TRBV13|TRBD2|-
TGTGCCAGCAGCTTAGCCCCGGCTAGCGGGGGCTACGAGCAGTACTTC
CASSLAPASGGYEQYF
>TRBJ2-7|TRBV5-1|TRBD1|-
TGCGCCAGCAGCTTTGTGAGACAGGGTAGTACCTTGGGGATTCACGAGCAGTACTTC
CASSFVRQGSTLGIHEQYF
>TRBJ1-2|TRBV19|-|-
TGTGCCAGTAGCTGGGAGGATGGCTACACCTTC
CASSWEDGYTF
>TRBJ2-5|TRBV11-2|-|-
TGTGCCAGCAGCTTAGAACCGGAAGAGACCCAGTACTTC
CASSLEPEETQYF
>TRBJ1-1|TRBV5-1|-|-
TGCGCCAGCCGCGAGGGACAGAACACTGAAGCTTTCTTT
CASREGQNTEAFF
>TRBJ2-3|TRBV5-1|-|-
TGCGCCAGCAGCGCCGGGACTGGCACAGATACGCAGTATTTT
CASSAGTGTDTQYF
>TRBJ1-2|TRBV3-1/TRBV3-2|-|-
TGTGCCAGCAGCCAATCCGAGACGAGTAGCGGGTACACCTTC
CASSQSETSSGYTF
>TRBJ2-2|TRBV5-1|TRBD2|once
TGCGCCAGCAGCTGGGGGGGGACCCGAGGCACCGGGGAGCTGTTTTTT
CASSWGGTRGTGELFF
>TRBJ1-4|TRBV6-5|-|-
TGTGCCAGCAGACTGACACCGGCAACTAATGAAAAACTGTTTTTT
CASRLTPATNEKLFF
>TRBJ2-1|TRBV6-1|-|-
TGTGCCAGCAGTGACAGGGGTTATGGTGAGCAGTTCTTC
CASSDRGYGEQFF
>TRBJ1-5|TRBV2|-|few
TGTGCCAGCAGTGACACCACGAGAGCCCAGCATTTT
CASSDTTRAQHF
>TRBJ2-1|TRBV9|TRBD1|medium-sized
TGTGCCAGCAGCGAGTGGGGACAGGGGCTTGTCAATGAGCAGTTCTTC
CASSEWGQGLVNEQFF
>TRBJ1-2|TRBV6-5|TRBD1|-
TGTGCCAGCAGGGATACAGGGGGCGGGGCTTATGGCTACACCTTC
CASRDTGGGAYGYTF
>TRBJ2-1|TRBV15|-|-
TGTGCCACCAGCAGAGGGGGAAACCTAGCCCTCAATGAGCAGTTCTTC
CATSRGGNLALNEQFF
>TRBJ1-5|TRBV12-3/TRBV12-4|-|-
TGTGCCAGCAGTTTTGGCTTCAATCAGCCCCAGCATTTT
CASSFGFNQPQHF